This T cell receptor (beta chain) was identified in a study of beta chain features in type 1 diabetes. Study-wide background: Sorted cells from all samples, numbering 107,917,701, were examined.

Germline CDR1 is MDHEN and CDR2 is SYDVKM. This CDR3 contains 14 residues. V lost 6 bases and J lost 5, with 16 bases in between. Of the isolated RNA, all was reverse transcribed, and so the sequenced material was expressed TCRB transcripts. Assay: immunoSEQ multiplex PCR; the TCRdb copy retains only in-frame clones and omits some. The sample yields about 360,000 clones, over 10% seen once. As to this clone: The antigen is not known.

Regarding the study as a whole: Patients with type 1 diabetes carried fewer insertions and had more deletions at their VDJ junctions. Any role of HLA type in TCRB rearrangement remained unresolved here.

The sequence was collected from a man between 18 and 35 years old in good health. The chain joins TRBV28 to TRBJ2-5, with a possible D match to TRBD2 (6 bases). The sample taken for sequencing was naive CD4+ T cells from blood. CDR3 nucleotide sequence: TGTGCCAGCAGCCTATCGGGGGTTAGGGAGACCCAGTACTTC. It codes for CASSLSGVRETQYF.